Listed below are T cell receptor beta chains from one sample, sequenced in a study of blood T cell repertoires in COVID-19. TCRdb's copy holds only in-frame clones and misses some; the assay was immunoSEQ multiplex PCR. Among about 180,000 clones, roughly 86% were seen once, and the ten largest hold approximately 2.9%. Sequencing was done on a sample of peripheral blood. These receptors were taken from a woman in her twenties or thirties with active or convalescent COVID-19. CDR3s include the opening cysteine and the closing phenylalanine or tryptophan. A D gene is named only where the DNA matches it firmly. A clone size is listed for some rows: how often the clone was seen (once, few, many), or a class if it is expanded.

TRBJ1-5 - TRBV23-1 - TGCGCCAGCAGTCAATTAGTGGTTAGGGAGAGCAATCAGCCCCAGCATTTT CASSQLVVRESNQPQHF
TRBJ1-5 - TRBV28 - TGTGCCAGCAGTGGCAGGGGCTTTCAGCCCCAGCATTTT CASSGRGFQPQHF
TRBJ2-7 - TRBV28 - TGTGCCAGCAGTTCGGTCTCCTCCGAGCAGTACTTC CASSSVSSEQYF
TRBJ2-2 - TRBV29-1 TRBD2 TGCAGCGTTGAAGATGGCGGGGGCACCGGGGAGCTGTTTTTT CSVEDGGGTGELFF
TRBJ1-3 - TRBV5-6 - TGTGCCAGCAGCTTCACCCGGGAAGGGGGAAACACCATATATTTT CASSFTREGGNTIYF
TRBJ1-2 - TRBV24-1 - TGTGCCACCAGTGATCCGGACAGTAATGGCTACACCTTC CATSDPDSNGYTF
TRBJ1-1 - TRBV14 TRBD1 TGTGCCAGCAGCCCCGGAGACGGGAAAAGACAGGGCGGAGTTTCGGACACTGAAGCTTTCTTT CASSPGDGKRQGGVSDTEAFF
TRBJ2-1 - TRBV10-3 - TGTGCCATCAGTGAATCCGGGAATGAGCAGTTCTTC CAISESGNEQFF
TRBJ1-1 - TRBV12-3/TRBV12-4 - TGTGCCAGCAGTTTTGGCCAGGGATGGGGAGCTTTCTTT CASSFGQGWGAFF
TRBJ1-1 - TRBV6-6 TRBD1 TGTGCCAGCAGGGACAGGGAAATGAACACTGAAGCTTTCTTT CASRDREMNTEAFF
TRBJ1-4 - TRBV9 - TGTGCCAGCAGCGTAGCAGCGGCAACTAATGAAAAACTGTTTTTT CASSVAAATNEKLFF
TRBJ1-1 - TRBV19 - TGTGCCATCCGCCCTGGGAGGGGGAGCACTGAAGCTTTCTTT CAIRPGRGSTEAFF
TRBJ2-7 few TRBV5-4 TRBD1 TGTGCCAGCAGCTCCCGACAGGGTGGCTACGAGCAGTACTTC CASSSRQGGYEQYF
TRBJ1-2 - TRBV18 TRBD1 TGTGCCAGCTCACCACAAAGACAGGGTTTTGCTGGCTACACCTTC CASSPQRQGFAGYTF
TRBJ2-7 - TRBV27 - TGTGCCAGCAGTTCCTCCTTTGGGACTCGGCAGTACTTC CASSSSFGTRQYF
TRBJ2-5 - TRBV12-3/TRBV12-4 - TGTGCCAGCAGAGGAGGGGGCGTTGAGACCCAGTACTTC CASRGGGVETQYF
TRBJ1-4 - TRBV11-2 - TGTGCCAGCAGCCCGGCGGCGGACATAGGAAAACTGTTTTTT CASSPAADIGKLFF
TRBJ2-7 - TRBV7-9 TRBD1 TGTGCCAGCAGCTTAGACAGGGGGCTATCCGAGCAGTACTTC CASSLDRGLSEQYF
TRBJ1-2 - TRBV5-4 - TGTGCCAGCAGCCCCCAGGCGGGGTCGGGCTATGGCTACACCTTC CASSPQAGSGYGYTF
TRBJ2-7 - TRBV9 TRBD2 TGTGCCAGCAGTGAGACTAGCGGGGGATTTTACGAGCAGTACTTC CASSETSGGFYEQYF
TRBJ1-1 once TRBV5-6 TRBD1 TGTGCCAGCAGCGCGGGACAGGGTTTCACTGAAGCTTTCTTT CASSAGQGFTEAFF
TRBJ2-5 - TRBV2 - TGTGCCAGCGGGGGTGGGGGTAGCGGTAACAAAGAGACCCAGTACTTC CASGGGGSGNKETQYF
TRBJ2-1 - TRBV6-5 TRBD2 TGTGCCAGCAGTAGGGGACTAGCGGGAATTGGTGAGCAGTTCTTC CASSRGLAGIGEQFF
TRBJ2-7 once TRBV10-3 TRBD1 TGTGCCATCAGTGAGGGACAGGGGGACGAGCAGTACTTC CAISEGQGDEQYF
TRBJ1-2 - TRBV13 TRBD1 TGTGCCAGCAGCGGGGGGACAGGCTACTATGGCTACACCTTC CASSGGTGYYGYTF
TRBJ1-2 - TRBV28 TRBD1 TGTGCCAGCAGTTTGGGGACAGGGGCAGCTAACTATGGCTACACCTTC CASSLGTGAANYGYTF
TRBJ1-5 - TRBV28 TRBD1 TGTGCCAGCAGTTCCCGGACAGGGGACTATCAGCCCCAGCATTTT CASSSRTGDYQPQHF
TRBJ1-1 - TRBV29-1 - TGCAGCGTTGAGGGGGTACAGGGAGGGGCTGAAGCTTTCTTT CSVEGVQGGAEAFF
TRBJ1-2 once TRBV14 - TGTGCCAGCAGCCAAGATAGTGGAGGACTTGGGGGCTACACCTTC CASSQDSGGLGGYTF
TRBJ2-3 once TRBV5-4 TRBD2 TGTGCCAGCAGCTTGGAGGGACTAGCGCCGATTATTAGCACAGATACGCAGTATTTT CASSLEGLAPIISTDTQYF
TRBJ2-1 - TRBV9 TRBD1 TGTGCCAGCAGCGTCAACAGGGGCAATGAGCAGTTCTTC CASSVNRGNEQFF
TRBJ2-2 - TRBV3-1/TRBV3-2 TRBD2 TGTGCCAGCAGCCAAGGTCTAGCGGGGGCCACCGGGGAGCTGTTTTTT CASSQGLAGATGELFF
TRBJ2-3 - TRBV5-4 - TGTGCCAGCAGCTTGTACGCGGGCCGCACAGATACGCAGTATTTT CASSLYAGRTDTQYF
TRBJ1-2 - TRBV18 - TGTGCCAGCTCACCACCGACAGCCCTCTATGGCTACACCTTC CASSPPTALYGYTF
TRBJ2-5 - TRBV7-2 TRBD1 TGTGCCAGCAGCCCGGACAGGGGGCGAGAGACCCAGTACTTC CASSPDRGRETQYF
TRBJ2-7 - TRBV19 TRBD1 TGTGCCAGCCAAGGGGGCGCAGGGTCCTACGAGCAGTACTTC CASQGGAGSYEQYF
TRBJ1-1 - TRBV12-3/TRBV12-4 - TGTGCCAGCATACGGGAGACTGCCACTGAAGCTTTCTTT CASIRETATEAFF
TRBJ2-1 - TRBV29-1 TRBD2 TGCAGCGTTGGGGACCTAGCGGGAGTTATTGAGCAGTTCTTC CSVGDLAGVIEQFF
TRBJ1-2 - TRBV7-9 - TGTGCCAGCAGCTTTTTTGGGACTTACGTCCAGGGCTACACCTTC CASSFFGTYVQGYTF
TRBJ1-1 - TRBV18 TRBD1 TGTGCCAGCACCAACTCCCCCGGACAGGGTGTTGAAGCTTTCTTT CASTNSPGQGVEAFF
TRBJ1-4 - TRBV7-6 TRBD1 TGTGCCAGCAGCCCCGGACAGGGGGCGGCAACTAATGAAAAACTGTTTTTT CASSPGQGAATNEKLFF
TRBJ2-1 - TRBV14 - TGTGCCAGCAGCCAAGACCCTTACAATGAGCAGTTCTTC CASSQDPYNEQFF
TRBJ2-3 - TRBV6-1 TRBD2 TGTGCCAGCAGTGAAGCGATGGGGGCTAGCGGGGGTCCCACAGATACGCAGTATTTT CASSEAMGASGGPTDTQYF